These 14 T cell receptor beta chains were sequenced from one sample in a study of identical twins. TCRdb reanalysed the 5' RACE reads using MiXCR and keeps one entry per CDR3 protein. The sample has some 500,000 distinct CDR3 sequences; 20% to 25% are singletons. The sample was also reused in another study, on T cells expressing NK-cell markers.

Source material: CD4+ T cells sorted from blood. Receptors originate from a woman aged 18-30 years in good health.

The CDR3, as DNA: TGTGCCAGTAGTGACGGGACTAGCTACAATGAGCAGTTCTTC. As protein: CASSDGTSYNEQFF. The chain links TRBV19 to TRBJ2-1; the match to TRBD2 covers 8 bases. The CDR3 length is 14 residues. Looked up from germline, CDR1 is LNHDA and CDR2 is SQIVND (reference sequence). The V and J ends lost 5 bases and 3 bases, in that order; junction bases with no gene match: 3.

This clonotype was detected only a few times. The CDR3 coding sequence is TGCAGTGCTATCCGGACAGGGGATGGCTACACCTTC. This codes for CSAIRTGDGYTF. The rearrangement uses TRBV20-1 and TRBJ1-2, with 9 bases fitting TRBD1. CDR1 DFQATT and CDR2 SNEGSKA come from the germline V gene (reference sequence). This CDR3 has 12 residues. The V and J ends lost 4 bases and 6 bases, in that order; junction bases with no gene match: 3.

This chain connects TRBV5-6 to TRBJ2-7; a weak D match, TRBD1 (5 bases). This CDR3 has 16 amino acids. V was cut by 4 bases and J by 2 bases, with 19 bases left in between. Germline values: CDR1 SGHDT, CDR2 YYEEEE. DNA for the CDR3: TGTGCCAGCAGCCGACCCAGGGTTTCAGGTACCTACGAGCAGTACTTC. Translation gives CASSRPRVSGTYEQYF.

This clonotype was found a few times. The chain recombines TRBV27 with TRBJ1-6; no clear D gene. The CDR3 has 16 residues. CDR1 and CDR2 from the germline V gene are MNHEY and SMNVEV (reference sequence). Trimming stripped 3 bases from V and 7 bases from J, with 16 bases between. The CDR3 loop is CASSFQLETGNSPLHF. The CDR3 coding sequence is TGTGCCAGCAGTTTTCAATTAGAGACGGGAAATTCACCCCTCCACTTT.

This clonotype occurred many times. The V and J genes are TRBV6-2 or TRBV6-3 and TRBJ1-1; D call uncertain. The germline gives CDR1 MNHEY, CDR2 SVGEGT. CDR3 length equals 13 residues. Trimming cost V 5 bases and J 1 base, with 8 bases left between them. The DNA for the CDR3 is TGTGCCAGCAGTCCTACAGAGAACACTGAAGCTTTCTTT. Protein product: CASSPTENTEAFF.

This chain links TRBV24-1 with TRBJ2-1; tentative D call: TRBD1 (5 bases). This CDR3 spans 16 amino acids. V was cut by 0 bases and J by 4 bases, with 12 bases left in between. Germline CDR1 KGHDR, CDR2 SFDVKD. DNA of the CDR3: TGTGCCACCAGTGATTTGGGGGCGGCGAGTTACAATGAGCAGTTCTTC. It codes for CATSDLGAASYNEQFF.

The chain carries TRBV5-1 and TRBJ1-1, with TRBD1 matching over 7 bases. V trimming: 6 bases; J trimming: 0 bases; junction bases outside the gene matches: 14. Germline CDR1 SGHRS, CDR2 YFSETQ. The CDR3 sequence is 17 residues long. The CDR3 DNA follows: TGCGCCAGCACCCGGGGACAGACCTCTACCCTGAACACTGAAGCTTTCTTT. It specifies CASTRGQTSTLNTEAFF. Supplemented by reference TRBV5-1 and TRBJ1-1, the full variable domain reads KAGVTQTPRYLIKTRGQQVTLSCSPISGHRSVSWYQQTPGQGLQFLFEYFSETQRNKGNFPGRFSGRQFSNSRSEMNVSTLELGDSALYLCASTRGQTSTLNTEAFFGQGTRLTVV.

This clonotype was observed many times. The chain is built from TRBV29-1 and TRBJ2-5; perhaps TRBD2 as D (5 bases). Germline lookup yields CDR1 SQVTM and CDR2 ANQGSEA. CDR3 length equals 12 residues. V lost 4 bases, J lost 5 bases, and 11 bases lay in between. Written as DNA, the CDR3 is TGCAGCGTTGCTCGAGGGCTGGAGACCCAGTACTTC. It codes for CSVARGLETQYF.

This chain connects TRBV5-1 to TRBJ2-1, with TRBD2 identical over 7 bases. The ends lost 5 bases at V and 7 bases at J; junction bases unmatched: 12. Germline CDR1 and CDR2: SGHRS and YFSETQ. This CDR3 region has 15 residues. CDR3: CASSLSGEGINEQFF. The CDR3 region has the DNA TGCGCCAGCAGTCTTTCGGGGGAGGGTATAAATGAGCAGTTCTTC. Using reference TRBV5-1 and TRBJ2-1 for the parts outside the CDR3, the full variable domain is KAGVTQTPRYLIKTRGQQVTLSCSPISGHRSVSWYQQTPGQGLQFLFEYFSETQRNKGNFPGRFSGRQFSNSRSEMNVSTLELGDSALYLCASSLSGEGINEQFFGPGTRLTVL.

CDR3 DNA sequence: TGTGCCAGCAGCTCCTCCGGAGGGAGGGCCTACGAGCAGTACTTC. It is translated as CASSSSGGRAYEQYF. This chain joins TRBV9 and TRBJ2-7; 7 nucleotides align to TRBD2. The CDR3 length is 15 residues. Germline CDR1 and CDR2: SGDLS and YYNGEE. V lost 4 bases and J lost 2; bases outside the gene matches: 9.

The CDR3 DNA reads TGCAGTGCTAGGAGCGGGATAAGCACAGATACGCAGTATTTT. It is translated as CSARSGISTDTQYF. The V call is TRBV20-1, the J call TRBJ2-3; 7 bases line up with TRBD2. The V gene end was trimmed by 3 bases and the J gene end by 0 bases; junction bases not matched to a gene: 3. The CDR3 consists of 14 residues. Per germline, CDR1 DFQATT and CDR2 SNEGSKA (reference sequence).

The chain is built from TRBV5-8 and TRBJ2-2; no clear D. Germline V gives CDR1 SGHTS, CDR2 YDEGEE. CDR3 length: 15 amino acids. V was clipped by 4 bases and J by 6 bases, with 16 bases between them. The CDR3 nucleotides are TGTGCCAGCAGCCTCTTTACACCGGGCCCCGGGGAGCTGTTTTTT. Protein sequence: CASSLFTPGPGELFF.

In this sample, this clonotype turned up a few times. The chain joins TRBV4-3 to TRBJ2-1; perhaps TRBD2 as D (6 bases). Germline CDR1 is LGHNA and CDR2 is YSLEER. The CDR3 is 15 amino acids. V lost 3 bases and J 9 bases, leaving 18 bases between the germline ends. In DNA, the CDR3 is TGCGCCAGCAGCCATAGGAGCAGCAGGAGGGGTGAGCAGTTCTTC. Its protein product is CASSHRSSRRGEQFF.

This clonotype was seen ten or more times. V usage is TRBV10-3 and J usage is TRBJ2-7, with D uncertain. CDR1 is ENHRY, CDR2 SYGVKD, per germline. CDR3 length: 13 residues. V was pared by 4 bases and J by 4 bases, with 11 bases between. CDR3 DNA sequence: TGTGCCATCAGTGTCTCCCTGGATTACGAGCAGTACTTC. This codes for CAISVSLDYEQYF.